This TCR beta chain was captured by sequencing in a study of cytomegalovirus exposure and HLA in healthy donors. Study outcomes and limitations: Follow-up analysis found HLA locus-dependent TCR association rates, highest for DRB1 and lowest for HLA-C.

As to this clone: What it recognizes is unknown.

Trimming cost V 2 bases and J 0 bases, with 11 bases left between them. Germline loops: CDR1 SGDLS, CDR2 YYNGEE. The CDR3 sequence is 15 residues long. The PCR had 60 Vbeta and 13 Jbeta primers. Libraries were prepared by immunoSEQ multiplex PCR; TCRdb keeps only in-frame clonotypes and omits some of them. The table lists fewer than 200,000 clones, 82% of them singletons. This receptor was taken from a male donor in good health and CMV-seronegative. The specimen sequenced was PBMCs. This chain connects TRBV9 to TRBJ1-1; unclear D gene. CDR3: CASSVSRGVNTEAFF. The CDR3 DNA sequence: TGTGCCAGCAGCGTCAGTCGGGGTGTGAACACTGAAGCTTTCTTT.